Following are 12 T cell receptor beta chains from one sample sequenced in a study of human T cells and chemical hapten exposure. A single record per CDR3 protein comes from TCRdb applying MiXCR to the RACE reads. The table lists some 80,000 distinct CDR3 sequences, under 14% of them singletons. The sample's time point: patch test 2, 6 weeks after DPC sensitization. As to treatment: therapeutic diphenylcyclopropenone sensitization with weekly scalp DPC. Sequenced material: whole blood, taken in connection with sensitization to the hapten diphenylcyclopropenone (DPC). The receptors here all came from a man aged 18 to 29 with alopecia areata. Some clones in this sample may be carry-over from other donors' samples.

V and J are TRBV10-3 and TRBJ2-3; TRBD1 or TRBD2 may be the D gene (5 bases each). The CDR3 runs to 14 residues. Germline CDR1 and CDR2: ENHRY and SYGVKD. Trimming removed 0 bases from V and 4 bases from J, with 8 bases in between. The CDR3 reads CAISESGVPDTQYF. DNA for the CDR3: TGTGCCATCAGTGAGTCGGGGGTCCCAGATACGCAGTATTTT.

Many counts were recorded for this clonotype. The CDR3 here is CASSPSGGGGTEAFF. CDR3 coding DNA: TGTGCCAGCAGTCCGAGCGGAGGGGGCGGCACTGAAGCTTTCTTT. The chain is built from TRBV12-3 or TRBV12-4 and TRBJ1-1, with 7 bases that match TRBD1. The CDR3 is 15 residues long. V was clipped by 5 bases and J by 4 bases; unmatched bases: 10.

This sequence joins TRBV20-1 and TRBJ2-2, with D possibly called TRBD1 or TRBD2 (5 bases each). CDR1 DFQATT and CDR2 SNEGSKA come from the germline V gene (reference sequence). V gave up 3 bases and J gave up 7 bases, with 30 bases separating them. CDR3 length: 19 amino acids. The CDR3, as DNA: TGCAGTGCTAGGAGGGGCTTGGACGTGGGAAAGGATGTCAGCGGGGAGCTGTTTTTT. Protein product: CSARRGLDVGKDVSGELFF.

The J gene is TRBJ1-1, the V gene TRBV28; the D gene is possibly TRBD1 (6 bases). Germline V lookup: CDR1 MDHEN, CDR2 SYDVKM. V lost 4 bases, J lost 3 bases, and 9 bases lay in between. The CDR3 loop spans 13 amino acids. In DNA, the CDR3 is TGTGCCAGCAGTTCAGCAGGGGACACTGAAGCTTTCTTT. Translation gives CASSSAGDTEAFF.

The sample holds a few counts of this clonotype. This chain links TRBV28 with TRBJ2-5, with 13 bases that match TRBD2. V shed 4 bases and J 2 bases; nucleotides not matched to a gene: 7. The length of the CDR3 is 17 residues. Germline V gene lookup returns CDR1 MDHEN and CDR2 SYDVKM. The CDR3 DNA sequence: TGTGCCAGCAGTTCCCCAAGACTAGCGGGGGGACAAGAGACCCAGTACTTC. It encodes CASSSPRLAGGQETQYF.

V is TRBV2 and J is TRBJ2-3, with 12 bases matching TRBD2. The ends lost 8 bases at V and 4 bases at J; junction bases unmatched: 7. This CDR3 has 15 residues. Per germline, CDR1 SNHLY and CDR2 FYNNEI. This CDR3 reads CASPPSGGASDTQYF. As DNA, the CDR3 is TGTGCCAGCCCTCCTAGCGGGGGGGCCTCAGATACGCAGTATTTT. Full variable domain (remainder filled in from reference TRBV2 and TRBJ2-3): EPEVTQTPSHQVTQMGQEVILRCVPISNHLYFYWYRQILGQKVEFLVSFYNNEISEKSEIFDDQFSVERPDGSNFTLKIRSTKLEDSAMYFCASPPSGGASDTQYFGPGTRLTVL.

J is TRBJ1-3 and V is TRBV20-1; D gene unclear. The CDR3 has 13 amino acids. V lost 2 bases and J 4 bases, leaving 9 bases between the germline ends. The V gene's germline CDR1 is DFQATT and CDR2 SNEGSKA (reference sequence). The chain's CDR3 is CSARWEGGNTIYF. For the CDR3, the DNA is TGCAGTGCTAGATGGGAAGGAGGAAACACCATATATTTT.

The rearrangement uses TRBV29-1 and TRBJ2-6; D gene uncertain. In germline, CDR1 is SQVTM, CDR2 ANQGSEA. The CDR3 is 14 residues long. V lost 7 bases, J lost 0 bases, and 10 bases lay in between. The CDR3 DNA is TGCAGCGCTCGGTTCGGCTCTGGGGCCAACGTCCTGACTTTC. This encodes CSARFGSGANVLTF.

This clonotype came up a few times. The V call is TRBV10-1, the J call TRBJ2-3; unclear D gene. The CDR3 sequence is 11 residues long. V was clipped by 8 bases and J by 0 bases, with 3 bases between them. CDR1 WNHNN and CDR2 SYGVQD come from the germline V gene (reference sequence). In nucleotides, the CDR3 is TGCGCCAGCGGGAGCACAGATACGCAGTATTTT. As protein: CASGSTDTQYF.

This clonotype was counted ten times or more. V is TRBV7-3 and J is TRBJ1-2, with TRBD1 identical over 9 bases. The trim removed 0 bases at V and 6 bases at J, leaving 2 bases unmatched. Germline CDR1 reads SGHTA; CDR2 reads FQGTGA. CDR3 length: 14 amino acids. CDR3 loop: CASSLTRTGDGYTF. The CDR3 DNA follows: TGTGCCAGCAGCTTAACCCGGACAGGGGATGGCTACACCTTC.

The rearrangement joins TRBV6-2 or TRBV6-3 to TRBJ1-5; D not resolved. Germline V CDR1 and CDR2: MNHEY, SVGEGT. This CDR3 is built from 16 residues. Trimming left V 0 bases short and J 7 bases short, with 16 bases between. CDR3 coding DNA: TGTGCCAGCAGTTACTCGGAGGTAATAGCCGGGCAGCCCCAGCATTTT. It codes for CASSYSEVIAGQPQHF.

This clonotype was seen a handful of times. This rearrangement joins TRBV4-3 to TRBJ1-4, with D hard to call. The CDR3 is made up of 13 amino acids. Per germline, CDR1 LGHNA and CDR2 YSLEER. Trimming stripped 0 bases from V and 8 bases from J, with 7 bases between. DNA of the CDR3: TGCGCCAGCAGCCAAGATAGGAGGGAAAAACTGTTTTTT. It encodes CASSQDRREKLFF.